These 14 T cell receptor beta chains were all obtained from the same sample, sequenced in a study of Ad26.COV2.S vaccination and SARS-CoV-2 variants. Treatment here: some 20 received Ad26.COV2.S at low or high dose, single or two shots; about 5 received placebo; per-sample allocation not given. At day 63 after the first vaccine or placebo injection, samples were drawn. The table came from immunoSEQ multiplex PCR; TCRdb's copy has only in-frame clones and leaves some out. The repertoire consists of roughly 300,000 clones, with 88% occurring once and the leading ten covering 6.4%. The starting material was peripheral blood, obtained in a trial of Ad26.COV2.S vaccine versus placebo. These receptors came from a person aged 18-60 years who received the Ad26.COV2.S COVID-19 vaccine or a placebo.

The V call is TRBV5-8, the J call TRBJ2-5; 8 bases match TRBD2. The CDR3 is 15 residues long. CDR1 is SGHTS and CDR2 is YDEGEE in the germline V gene. J was trimmed by 4 bases and V by 3 bases; bases with no gene match: 8. The CDR3 bases are TGTGCCAGCAGCTCGAAGGGACTAGGCGGAGAGACCCAGTACTTC. Translation: CASSSKGLGGETQYF.

This chain joins TRBV7-2 and TRBJ2-1; the match to TRBD1 covers 8 bases. The V gene's germline CDR1 is SGHTA and CDR2 FQGNSA. V dropped 7 bases and J dropped 9; count of bases not matched to a gene: 8. This CDR3 is built from 13 residues. This chain's CDR3 is CASNGQGVSEQFF. The CDR3 nucleotides are TGTGCCAGCAACGGACAGGGTGTCTCTGAGCAGTTCTTC.

The rearrangement uses TRBV2 and TRBJ1-4; the match to TRBD1 covers 11 bases. V was pared by 4 bases and J by 10 bases, with 5 bases of the junction left unmatched. Per the germline V gene, CDR1 is SNHLY and CDR2 is FYNNEI. This CDR3 has 14 amino acids. The CDR3: CASSAGQGAGKLFF. The CDR3 nucleotides read TGTGCCAGCAGTGCTGGACAGGGGGCTGGAAAACTGTTTTTT.

The CDR3, as DNA: TGTGCCAGCAGCTTAGATCGGGGGCAGGGAGGGTTCTACGAGCAGTACTTC. It yields the protein CASSLDRGQGGFYEQYF. V usage is TRBV11-2 and J usage is TRBJ2-7, with a possible D match to TRBD2 (7 bases). Per germline, CDR1 SGHAT and CDR2 FQNNGV. V lost 0 bases to trimming and J lost 3 bases, with 18 bases between them. The CDR3 runs 17 residues. The full variable domain, with the rest looked up from reference TRBV11-2 and TRBJ2-7, is EAGVAQSPRYKIIEKRQSVAFWCNPISGHATLYWYQQILGQGPKLLIQFQNNGVVDDSQLPKDRFSAERLKGVDSTLKIQPAKLEDSAVYLCASSLDRGQGGFYEQYFGPGTRLTVT.

This clone was observed a single time. The chain joins TRBV2 to TRBJ1-5; tentative D call: TRBD1 (5 bases). Trimming stripped 4 bases from V and 3 bases from J, with 13 bases between. Germline V CDR1 and CDR2: SNHLY, FYNNEI. The CDR3 runs to 15 residues. CDR3 in DNA: TGTGCCAGCAGTGTCATGCAGGGACCCAATCAGCCCCAGCATTTT. This sequence encodes CASSVMQGPNQPQHF. The full variable domain, with the rest looked up from reference TRBV2 and TRBJ1-5, is EPEVTQTPSHQVTQMGQEVILRCVPISNHLYFYWYRQILGQKVEFLVSFYNNEISEKSEIFDDQFSVERPDGSNFTLKIRSTKLEDSAMYFCASSVMQGPNQPQHFGDGTRLSIL.

The chain employs TRBV4-2 and TRBJ2-1, with D perhaps matching TRBD2 (5 bases). Trimming took off 0 bases at V and 4 bases at J, with 7 bases between the two ends. Germline loops: CDR1 LGHNA, CDR2 YNFKEQ. The CDR3 length is 14 residues. The CDR3 DNA reads as TGTGCCAGCAGCCAAGATCGGGATTACAATGAGCAGTTCTTC. Encoded protein: CASSQDRDYNEQFF.

In DNA, the CDR3 is TGTGCCAGCAGCCCGAACAGGGGAGGTGAGCAGTTCTTC. Amino acid sequence: CASSPNRGGEQFF. The chain joins TRBV7-2 to TRBJ2-1, with a tentative D call TRBD1 (7 bases). CDR1 and CDR2 (germline): SGHTA, FQGNSA. This CDR3 contains 13 residues. The V end was cut by 5 bases, the J end by 9 bases, with 14 bases between.

The V call is TRBV7-8, the J call TRBJ2-4; TRBD1 aligns across 7 bases. The trim removed 4 bases at V and 2 bases at J, leaving 14 bases unmatched. The CDR3 is 18 residues long. The V gene's germline CDR1 is SGHVS and CDR2 FQNEAQ. In DNA form, the CDR3 reads TGTGCCAGCAGCTCGGGACAGCGCTACCCCCTTACCAAAAACATTCAGTACTTC. Its translation: CASSSGQRYPLTKNIQYF.

The chain is built from TRBV3-1 (or the pseudogene TRBV3-2) and TRBJ1-2, with TRBD1 as a possible D gene (5 bases). CDR1 LGHDT and CDR2 YNNKEL come from the germline V gene (reference sequence). The CDR3 spans 16 residues. V was trimmed by 4 bases and J by 3 bases, leaving 18 bases between them. CDR3 sequence reads: CASSPTFIGADYGYTF. DNA for the CDR3: TGTGCCAGCAGCCCCACGTTTATAGGGGCGGACTATGGCTACACCTTC.

V gene TRBV19 combines with J gene TRBJ2-7; a weak D match, TRBD2 (5 bases). Trimming removed 5 bases from V and 1 base from J, with 18 bases in between. This CDR3 has 16 amino acids. Germline-derived CDR1 and CDR2 are LNHDA and SQIVND (reference sequence). CDR3 loop: CASSSEDRRPSYEQYF. The CDR3 DNA is TGTGCCAGTAGTTCCGAGGACCGGAGGCCGTCCTACGAGCAGTACTTC. Variable domain in full (rest from reference TRBV19 and TRBJ2-7): DGGITQSPKYLFRKEGQNVTLSCEQNLNHDAMYWYRQDPGQGLRLIYYSQIVNDFQKGDIAEGYSVSREKKESFPLTVTSAQKNPTAFYLCASSSEDRRPSYEQYFGPGTRLTVT.

The DNA for the CDR3 is TGTGCCAGTAGGGTCCTCCCCGAAGGCCAACCCCAGCATTTT. The encoded protein is CASRVLPEGQPQHF. The chain uses TRBV19 and TRBJ1-5; D ambiguous. The V end lost 6 bases, the J end lost 10 bases, and 19 bases lay between the germline ends. Looked up from germline, CDR1 is LNHDA and CDR2 is SQIVND (reference sequence). The CDR3 loop spans 14 amino acids.

The gene calls are TRBV7-9 and TRBJ1-4; no clear D gene. This CDR3 is 13 amino acids long. The V end lost 6 bases, the J end lost 8 bases, and 13 bases lay between the germline ends. The germline V gene has CDR1 SEHNR and CDR2 FQNEAQ (reference sequence). Here the CDR3 reads CASRSTSGEKLFF. The CDR3 DNA reads TGTGCCAGCAGATCCACCTCGGGGGAAAAACTGTTTTTT.

The chain has TRBV6-2 or TRBV6-3 and TRBJ2-5, with 12 bases lining up with TRBD1. This CDR3 is 15 amino acids long. The germline CDR1 and CDR2 sequences are MNHEY and SVGEGT. V lost 5 bases and J lost 4; bases outside the gene matches: 5. In DNA, the CDR3 is TGTGCCAGCAGTACAGGGACAGGGGGCCGAGAGACCCAGTACTTC. Translation gives CASSTGTGGRETQYF.

This chain joins TRBV14 and TRBJ2-5; 15 positions match TRBD2. Trimming at V came to 4 bases and at J to 2 bases, leaving 8 bases not matched to a gene. Germline V gene lookup returns CDR1 SGHDN and CDR2 FVKESK. The CDR3 sequence is 18 residues long. As DNA, the CDR3 is TGTGCCAGCAGCCCGGGACTAGCGGGGGGACTCACGCAAGAGACCCAGTACTTC. Translating gives CASSPGLAGGLTQETQYF.